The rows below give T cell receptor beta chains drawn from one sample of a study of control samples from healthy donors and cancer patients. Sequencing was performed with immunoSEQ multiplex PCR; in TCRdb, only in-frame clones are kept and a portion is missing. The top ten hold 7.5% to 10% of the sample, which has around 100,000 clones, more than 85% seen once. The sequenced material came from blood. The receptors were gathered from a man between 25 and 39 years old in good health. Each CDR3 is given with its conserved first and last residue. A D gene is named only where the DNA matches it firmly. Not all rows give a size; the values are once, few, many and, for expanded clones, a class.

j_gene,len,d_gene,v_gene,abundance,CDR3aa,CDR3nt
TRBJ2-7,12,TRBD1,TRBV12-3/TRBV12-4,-,CASSSTGYEQYF,TGTGCCAGCAGTTCGACAGGGTACGAGCAGTACTTC
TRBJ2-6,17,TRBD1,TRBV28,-,CASSPGQGLSGANVLTF,TGTGCCAGCAGCCCGGGACAGGGCCTGTCAGGGGCCAACGTCCTGACTTTC
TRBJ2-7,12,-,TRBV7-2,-,CASSVLRHEQYF,TGTGCCAGCAGCGTCCTTCGACACGAGCAGTACTTC
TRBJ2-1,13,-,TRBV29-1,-,CSVQGGTRNEQFF,TGCAGCGTTCAGGGGGGAACGAGGAATGAGCAGTTCTTC
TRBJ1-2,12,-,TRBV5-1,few,CASRELNYGYTF,TGCGCCAGCAGGGAACTTAACTATGGCTACACCTTC
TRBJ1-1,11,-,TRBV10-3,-,CAIRGNTEAFF,TGTGCCATCAGGGGGAACACTGAAGCTTTCTTT
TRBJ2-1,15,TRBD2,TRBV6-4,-,CASSGTSGGYNEQFF,TGTGCCAGCAGTGGGACTAGCGGGGGGTACAATGAGCAGTTCTTC
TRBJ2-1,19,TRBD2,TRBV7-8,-,CASSLALGTRLPSYNEQFF,TGTGCCAGCAGCTTAGCTCTGGGGACTAGGTTACCCTCCTACAATGAGCAGTTCTTC
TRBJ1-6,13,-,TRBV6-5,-,CASSSDFNSPLHF,TGTGCCAGCAGCTCGGATTTCAATTCACCCCTCCACTTT
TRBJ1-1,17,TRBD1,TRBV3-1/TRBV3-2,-,CASRDVRDRGLTAEAFF,TGTGCCAGCAGGGACGTTAGAGACAGGGGGCTTACCGCTGAAGCTTTCTTT
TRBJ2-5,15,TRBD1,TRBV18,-,CASSPPGGHRETQYF,TGTGCCAGCTCACCACCAGGGGGCCATAGGGAGACCCAGTACTTC
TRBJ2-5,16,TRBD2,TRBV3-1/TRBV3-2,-,CASSQGHGRGQETQYF,TGTGCCAGCAGCCAAGGTCACGGGAGGGGCCAAGAGACCCAGTACTTC
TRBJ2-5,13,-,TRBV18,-,CASSAPGGETQYF,TGTGCCAGCTCAGCCCCGGGTGGGGAGACCCAGTACTTC
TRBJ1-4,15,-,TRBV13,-,CASSLGLGLGEKLFF,TGTGCCAGCAGCTTAGGCCTGGGACTAGGTGAAAAACTGTTTTTT
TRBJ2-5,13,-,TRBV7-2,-,CASSLQGRETQYF,TGTGCCAGCAGCTTACAGGGTCGGGAGACCCAGTACTTC
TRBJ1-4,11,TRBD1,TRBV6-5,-,CASGQGEKLFF,TGTGCCAGCGGACAGGGTGAAAAACTGTTTTTT
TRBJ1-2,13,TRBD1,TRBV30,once,CAWKSDRGYGYTF,TGTGCCTGGAAATCCGACAGGGGTTATGGCTACACCTTC
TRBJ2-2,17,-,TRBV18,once,CVSSPSLTGQDTGELFF,TGTGTCAGCTCACCTAGCCTGACAGGTCAGGACACCGGGGAGCTGTTTTTT
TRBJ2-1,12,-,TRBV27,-,CASSPQGNEQFF,TGTGCCAGCAGCCCCCAGGGAAATGAGCAGTTCTTC
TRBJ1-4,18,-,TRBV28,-,CASSSTRKGRATNEKLFF,TGTGCCAGCAGCTCGACTCGAAAGGGGCGTGCAACTAATGAAAAACTGTTTTTT
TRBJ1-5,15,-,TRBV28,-,CASSLPSTGNQPQHF,TGTGCCAGCAGTTTACCCTCCACTGGCAATCAGCCCCAGCATTTT
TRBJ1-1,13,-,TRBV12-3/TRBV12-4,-,CASSSHRSLGAFF,TGTGCCAGCAGCTCCCACAGGAGCCTGGGAGCTTTCTTT
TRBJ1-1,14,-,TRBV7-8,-,CASSVRDRATEAFF,TGTGCCAGCAGCGTAAGGGATCGTGCGACTGAAGCTTTCTTT
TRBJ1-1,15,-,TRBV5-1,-,CASSLAWASETEAFF,TGCGCCAGCAGCTTGGCCTGGGCCTCGGAAACTGAAGCTTTCTTT
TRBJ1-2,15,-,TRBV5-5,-,CASSGSAQGHYGYTF,TGTGCCAGCAGCGGGTCGGCCCAGGGGCACTATGGCTACACCTTC
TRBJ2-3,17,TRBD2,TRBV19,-,CASSPVRGRDWTDTQYF,TGTGCCAGTAGTCCAGTGCGGGGGAGAGATTGGACAGATACGCAGTATTTT
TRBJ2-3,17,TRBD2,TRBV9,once,CASSVAGGTSSTDTQYF,TGTGCCAGCAGCGTAGCGGGCGGGACTAGTAGTACAGATACGCAGTATTTT
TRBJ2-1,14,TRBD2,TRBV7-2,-,CASSLIAGLNEQFF,TGTGCCAGCAGCTTAATAGCGGGATTAAATGAGCAGTTCTTC
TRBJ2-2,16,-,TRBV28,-,CASSPRDAANTGELFF,TGTGCCAGCAGTCCGAGGGACGCCGCGAACACCGGGGAGCTGTTTTTT
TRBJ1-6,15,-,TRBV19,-,CASTPGAAYNSPLHF,TGTGCCAGTACCCCGGGGGCCGCCTATAATTCACCCCTCCACTTT
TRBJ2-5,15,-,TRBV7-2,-,CASSSGTAGRETQYF,TGTGCCAGCAGTTCCGGGACCGCAGGGCGGGAGACCCAGTACTTC
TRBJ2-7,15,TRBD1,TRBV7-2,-,CASRTGQGAFYEQYF,TGTGCCAGTAGAACCGGACAGGGGGCTTTCTACGAGCAGTACTTC
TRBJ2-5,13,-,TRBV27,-,CASSPRGPETQYF,TGTGCCAGCAGTCCCCGGGGCCCAGAGACCCAGTACTTC
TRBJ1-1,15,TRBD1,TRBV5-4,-,CASSFPQGAYTEAFF,TGTGCCAGCAGCTTCCCGCAGGGGGCATACACTGAAGCTTTCTTT
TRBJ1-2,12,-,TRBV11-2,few,CASSSETAVYTF,TGTGCCAGCAGCTCTGAGACTGCGGTCTACACCTTC
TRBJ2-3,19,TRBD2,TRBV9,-,CASSVEWLAGAPSTDTQYF,TGTGCCAGCAGCGTAGAGTGGCTAGCGGGGGCCCCGAGCACAGATACGCAGTATTTT
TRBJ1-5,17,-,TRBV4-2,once,CASSQDGAGGSNQPQHF,TGTGCCAGCAGCCAAGATGGAGCGGGCGGAAGCAATCAGCCCCAGCATTTT
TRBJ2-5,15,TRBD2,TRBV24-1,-,CATSDKRGEAETQYF,TGTGCCACCAGTGACAAGCGGGGGGAAGCGGAGACCCAGTACTTC
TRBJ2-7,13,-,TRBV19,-,CASSPGREYEQYF,TGTGCCAGTAGTCCAGGCAGGGAATACGAGCAGTACTTC
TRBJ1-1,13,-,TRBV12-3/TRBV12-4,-,CASRTAVNTEAFF,TGTGCCAGCAGGACAGCTGTGAACACTGAAGCTTTCTTT
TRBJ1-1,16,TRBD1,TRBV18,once,CASSRGQGGMNTEAFF,TGTGCCAGCTCACGGGGACAGGGGGGTATGAACACTGAAGCTTTCTTT
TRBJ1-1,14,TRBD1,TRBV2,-,CASSYTGGGTEAFF,TGTGCCAGCAGTTATACAGGGGGTGGGACTGAAGCTTTCTTT
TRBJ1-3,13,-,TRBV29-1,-,CSSWTSSGNTIYF,TGCAGCTCTTGGACAAGCTCTGGAAACACCATATATTTT
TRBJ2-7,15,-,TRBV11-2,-,CASSLLVGRGGEQYF,TGTGCCAGCAGCTTATTGGTTGGAAGGGGGGGTGAGCAGTACTTC
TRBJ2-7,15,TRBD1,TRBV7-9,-,CASSTGGGVTHEQYF,TGTGCCAGCAGCACAGGGGGCGGTGTAACCCACGAGCAGTACTTC
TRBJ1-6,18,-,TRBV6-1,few,CASSVDRNLNSYNSPLHF,TGTGCCAGCAGTGTGGACAGAAACCTAAACTCCTATAATTCACCCCTCCACTTT
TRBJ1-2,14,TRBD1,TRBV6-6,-,CASSRTGESSGYTF,TGTGCCAGCAGCCGGACAGGGGAATCGTCCGGCTACACCTTC
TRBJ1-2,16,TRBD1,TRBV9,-,CASSVTSGGPMLGYTF,TGTGCCAGCAGCGTAACCTCAGGGGGCCCTATGCTGGGCTACACCTTC
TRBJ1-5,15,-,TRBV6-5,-,CASSPRGRGNQPQHF,TGTGCCAGCAGTCCGAGGGGCCGGGGCAATCAGCCCCAGCATTTT